What follows describes a single T cell receptor beta chain. The target antigen is unknown. The entry originates in a study of T cell responses to AZD1222 COVID-19 vaccine. Study-level results: The donor group comprised mostly white British people and more females; the analysis possibly underestimated clonal diversity. Nearly half of unique spike-specific TCRs reportedly avoided B.1.351 and B.1.1.7 mutated regions. Sampling captured repertoires only after the peak T cell response. Spike was spanned by vaccine-associated CD4 TCRs, with dominance at 160-218 and 743-854.

This table comes from immunoSEQ multiplex PCR, and its TCRdb copy is limited to in-frame clones, with some not included. The table has about 180,000 clones, over 75% seen once. The germline gives CDR1 SNHLY, CDR2 FYNNEI. Between the trimmed V and J ends, which lost 4 bases and 6 bases, there was a span of 13 bases. CDR3 length: 14 residues. The starting material was peripheral blood, obtained on day 0 of AZD1222 vaccination. The sequence derives from an adult in good health. The V call is TRBV2, the J call TRBJ1-5; D call uncertain. The CDR3 spells CASSVQSVGQPQHF. The CDR3 coding sequence is TGTGCCAGCAGTGTGCAGAGTGTAGGTCAGCCCCAGCATTTT.